This T cell receptor beta chain was identified during a study of OX40 agonist ivuxolimab in advanced cancers. Study observations and caveats: Patients with a partial response at 0.1-3.0 mg/kg had among the lowest clonal expansion. The specificity for antigen of the expanded peripheral T cells was not determined. At doses 0.1 to 3.0 mg/kg, CD4+ and CD8+ clones expanded.

The V and J ends lost 3 bases and 7 bases, in that order; junction bases with no gene match: 16. The CDR3 is 18 residues long. The germline gives CDR1 MNHEY, CDR2 SMNVEV (reference sequence). Comments on this clone: Its specificity is unknown.

Clones were sequenced by immunoSEQ multiplex PCR, and TCRdb holds only the in-frame ones, with some missing. This sample has about 61,000 clones, with over 80% found just once. Source: CD4+ or CD8+ T cells sorted from blood, taken in a trial of the OX40 agonist ivuxolimab. V and J are TRBV27 and TRBJ1-5, with 9 bases identical to TRBD1. This TCR derives from an adult with an advanced solid tumor such as melanoma, head and neck, liver or kidney cancer. The CDR3 loop reads CASSFLTSGQGGVQPQHF. In nucleotides, the CDR3 is TGTGCCAGCAGTTTCCTAACCTCGGGACAGGGAGGGGTCCAGCCCCAGCATTTT.